This T cell receptor (beta chain) was retrieved from a study of T and B cells in COVID-19 patients. Study-wide background: Blood was sampled from COVID-19 patients who were either actively infected or recovered. The recovered patients had mostly mild to moderate COVID-19 with outpatient management.

Of note for this clonotype: Antigen unknown.

This CDR3 has 16 residues. Looked up from germline, CDR1 is ENHRY and CDR2 is SYGVKD. Trimming left V 8 bases short and J 6 bases short, with 25 bases between. TRB rearrangements were amplified by multiplex PCR with BIOMED2 TRB-A/B primers. MiXCR, applied by TCRdb to the multiplex PCR reads, yields one record per CDR3 protein. The sample has tens of thousands of distinct CDR3 sequences; about a third are singletons. Notes on the study in general: In COVID-19 patients, T cell receptor beta variable and joining gene use was reportedly strongly skewed. Clonality of TRB repertoires was high in active COVID-19; recovery brought above-healthy diversity and richness.

From blood, roughly 250-500 ng of genomic DNA served as TRB template. The chain couples TRBV10-3 to TRBJ1-2, with a tentative D call TRBD1 (5 bases). The TCR originated in a human donor who had recovered from COVID-19. The sequenced sample was blood. DNA of the CDR3: TGTGCCATCCCCAGTGTTGAGTCGGGACTTCACAATGGCTACACCTTC. Protein product: CAIPSVESGLHNGYTF.